These T cell receptor beta chains were read from a single sample in a study of early T cells in non-severe SARS-CoV-2 infection. TCRdb independently ran MiXCR on the 5' RACE reads; one entry per CDR3 protein. The data show about 56,000 distinct CDR3 sequences, over 12% seen once. Sample: whole blood, taken at baseline. The source is an adult who was a healthcare worker with PCR-confirmed SARS-CoV-2 infection or an uninfected control (not recorded which). The CDR3 runs from the conserved cysteine through the conserved F or W. The D gene is left open where the match is weak. Not all rows give a size; the values are once, few, many and, for expanded clones, a class.

J: TRBJ2-4
D: -
V: TRBV12-3/TRBV12-4
size: -
length: 13
DNA: TGTGCCAGCAGTTCCCTAGCCAAAAACATTCAGTACTTC
CDR3: CASSSLAKNIQYF

J: TRBJ2-7
D: TRBD1
V: TRBV19
size: -
length: 16
DNA: TGTGCCAGTAGTACCCCCCCCGGGACAGGGATCTACGAGCAGTACTTC
CDR3: CASSTPPGTGIYEQYF

J: TRBJ1-2
D: TRBD1
V: TRBV7-4
size: few
length: 17
DNA: TGTGCCAGCAGCTTAGTCCGCCAAACCGACAGGGACTATGGCTACACCTTC
CDR3: CASSLVRQTDRDYGYTF

J: TRBJ2-1
D: TRBD1
V: TRBV2
size: -
length: 13
DNA: TGTGCCAGCCGACAGGGTTCAGACAATGAGCAGTTCTTC
CDR3: CASRQGSDNEQFF

J: TRBJ2-2
D: TRBD2
V: TRBV7-8
size: -
length: 16
DNA: TGTGCCAGCAGCCCAGCGGGGGCGGGGAACACCGGGGAGCTGTTTTTT
CDR3: CASSPAGAGNTGELFF

J: TRBJ1-6
D: TRBD1
V: TRBV20-1
size: -
length: 16
DNA: TGCAGTGCTAGGGGGACAGGGTTGGTGAATAGGTCACCCCTCCACTTT
CDR3: CSARGTGLVNRSPLHF

J: TRBJ2-7
D: -
V: TRBV7-9
size: few
length: 12
DNA: TGTGCCAGCAGCTTCGCAGGAAGCGAGCAGTACTTC
CDR3: CASSFAGSEQYF

J: TRBJ2-7
D: -
V: TRBV20-1
size: -
length: 16
DNA: TGCAGTGCCCTAGCCGCAAACCGAATCGCCACCTACGAGCAGTACTTC
CDR3: CSALAANRIATYEQYF

J: TRBJ2-6
D: -
V: TRBV20-1
size: -
length: 15
DNA: TGCAGTGCTAGAGATCCCCTCTCTGGGGCCAACGTCCTGACTTTC
CDR3: CSARDPLSGANVLTF

J: TRBJ2-7
D: -
V: TRBV7-9
size: few
length: 15
DNA: TGTGCCAGCAGCTCTACGGGACGGTTTGTAGACGAGCAGTACTTC
CDR3: CASSSTGRFVDEQYF

J: TRBJ2-1
D: -
V: TRBV3-1
size: -
length: 18
DNA: TGTGCCAGCAGCCCCCATGGGGGGCCGGCTGTGTCCGACAATGAGCAGTTCTTC
CDR3: CASSPHGGPAVSDNEQFF

J: TRBJ1-2
D: TRBD1
V: TRBV7-9
size: many
length: 14
DNA: TGTGCCAGCAGCGTGGACAGGGAGGGCTATGGCTACACCTTC
CDR3: CASSVDREGYGYTF

J: TRBJ2-7
D: -
V: TRBV3-1
size: many
length: 12
DNA: TGTGCCAGCAGCCCAGGACAGAACGAGCAGTACTTC
CDR3: CASSPGQNEQYF

J: TRBJ2-3
D: TRBD1
V: TRBV15
size: many
length: 15
DNA: TGTGCCACCAGCAGAGGGGACAGAAACACAGATACGCAGTATTTT
CDR3: CATSRGDRNTDTQYF

J: TRBJ1-1
D: TRBD1
V: TRBV6-1
size: many
length: 15
DNA: TGTGCCAGCAGTGACGAGGACAGGATGAACACTGAAGCTTTCTTT
CDR3: CASSDEDRMNTEAFF

J: TRBJ1-2
D: -
V: TRBV7-2
size: many
length: 12
DNA: TGTGCCAGCAGCATTCAAAACTATGGCTACACCTTC
CDR3: CASSIQNYGYTF

J: TRBJ2-7
D: TRBD2
V: TRBV11-2
size: few
length: 14
DNA: TGTGCCAGCAGCTATGAGCGGGAGGGGTACGAGCAGTACTTC
CDR3: CASSYEREGYEQYF

J: TRBJ2-7
D: -
V: TRBV6-1
size: few
length: 13
DNA: TGTGCCAGCAGTCCAACGGGGTCCTACGAGCAGTACTTC
CDR3: CASSPTGSYEQYF

J: TRBJ1-2
D: -
V: TRBV5-1
size: few
length: 14
DNA: TGCGCCAGCAGCTTGGAGGGGTCCCCCTATGGCTACACCTTC
CDR3: CASSLEGSPYGYTF

J: TRBJ2-7
D: TRBD2
V: TRBV27
size: -
length: 15
DNA: TGTGCCAGCAGTACGAGCGGGGGCGCTTTGGGGGAGCAGTACTTC
CDR3: CASSTSGGALGEQYF

J: TRBJ2-7
D: -
V: TRBV5-1
size: -
length: 12
DNA: TGCGCCAGCTCCCCACACGGCGGCGAGCAGTACTTC
CDR3: CASSPHGGEQYF

J: TRBJ2-2
D: -
V: TRBV2
size: many
length: 14
DNA: TGTGCCCTTCAAGGGGGGGTTAACACCGGGGAGCTGTTTTTT
CDR3: CALQGGVNTGELFF

J: TRBJ2-7
D: TRBD1
V: TRBV20-1
size: few
length: 13
DNA: TGCAGTGCTAGTAGGGACAGGGGGGACGAGCAGTACTTC
CDR3: CSASRDRGDEQYF

J: TRBJ2-1
D: TRBD1
V: TRBV7-2
size: -
length: 15
DNA: TGTGCCAGCAGCTTGATCAGGGGGTTCTACAATGAGCAGTTCTTC
CDR3: CASSLIRGFYNEQFF

J: TRBJ2-3
D: TRBD2
V: TRBV6-6
size: -
length: 15
DNA: TGTGCCGTCAGAGGGGTGACTAGCGGGCCAGATACGCAGTATTTT
CDR3: CAVRGVTSGPDTQYF

J: TRBJ2-5
D: -
V: TRBV2
size: few
length: 13
DNA: TGTGCCAGCAGTGACGGGGGAGGAGAGACCCAGTACTTC
CDR3: CASSDGGGETQYF

J: TRBJ2-2
D: TRBD2
V: TRBV3-1
size: -
length: 16
DNA: TGTGCCAGCAGCCAAAGCGGGGGGCCTTACACCGGGGAGCTGTTTTTT
CDR3: CASSQSGGPYTGELFF

J: TRBJ2-7
D: TRBD2
V: TRBV10-3
size: -
length: 13
DNA: TGTGCCACAGCGGGAGGAGGAGGCTACGAGCAGTACTTC
CDR3: CATAGGGGYEQYF

J: TRBJ2-7
D: -
V: TRBV28
size: -
length: 12
DNA: TGTGCCAGCAGTATCAGCTCCTACGAGCAGTACTTC
CDR3: CASSISSYEQYF

J: TRBJ2-6
D: TRBD2
V: TRBV6-2/TRBV6-3
size: few
length: 18
DNA: TGTGCCAGCAGGCCCCCGGGACTAGCCCGGGCAGGGGCCAACGTCCTGACTTTC
CDR3: CASRPPGLARAGANVLTF

J: TRBJ2-1
D: -
V: TRBV27
size: many
length: 13
DNA: TGTGCCAGCAAGGGTGGTACAGTCCATGAGCAGTTCTTC
CDR3: CASKGGTVHEQFF

J: TRBJ1-5
D: TRBD1
V: TRBV12-3/TRBV12-4
size: few
length: 14
DNA: TGTGCCAGCAGACCGACAGGGCGGGGGCAGCCCCAGCATTTT
CDR3: CASRPTGRGQPQHF

J: TRBJ2-7
D: -
V: TRBV12-3/TRBV12-4
size: many
length: 12
DNA: TGTGCCAGCAGCCCCTGGTGGGGAGAGCAGTACTTC
CDR3: CASSPWWGEQYF

J: TRBJ2-7
D: TRBD2
V: TRBV7-8
size: few
length: 18
DNA: TGTGCCAGCAGCTCCCAGCGGACTAGCCCGTTTCTCTCCTACGAGCAGTACTTC
CDR3: CASSSQRTSPFLSYEQYF

J: TRBJ2-3
D: -
V: TRBV19
size: few
length: 14
DNA: TGTGCCAGTAGTATAATGGGCAGCACAGATACGCAGTATTTT
CDR3: CASSIMGSTDTQYF

J: TRBJ1-1
D: TRBD1
V: TRBV6-1
size: few
length: 15
DNA: TGTGCCAGCAGTGAATTTGGACAGGCAAACACTGAAGCTTTCTTT
CDR3: CASSEFGQANTEAFF

J: TRBJ2-7
D: TRBD2
V: TRBV20-1
size: -
length: 14
DNA: TGCAGTGCTAGCCGGGAGGAGGGCAACTACGAGCAGTACTTC
CDR3: CSASREEGNYEQYF

J: TRBJ1-1
D: -
V: TRBV28
size: -
length: 14
DNA: TGTGCCAGCACGGCATCCGGGGCGAACACTGAAGCTTTCTTT
CDR3: CASTASGANTEAFF